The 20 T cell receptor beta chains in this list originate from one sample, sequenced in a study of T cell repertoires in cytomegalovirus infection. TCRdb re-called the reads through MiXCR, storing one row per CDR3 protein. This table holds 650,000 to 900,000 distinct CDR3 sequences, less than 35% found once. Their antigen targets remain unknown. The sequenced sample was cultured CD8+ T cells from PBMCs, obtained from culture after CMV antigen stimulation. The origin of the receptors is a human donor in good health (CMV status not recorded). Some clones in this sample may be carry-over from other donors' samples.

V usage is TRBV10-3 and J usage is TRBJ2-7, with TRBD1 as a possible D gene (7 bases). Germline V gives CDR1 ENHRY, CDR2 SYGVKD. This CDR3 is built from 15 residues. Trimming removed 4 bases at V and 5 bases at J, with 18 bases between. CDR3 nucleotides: TGTGCCATCAGTGGGTCGGCAGGGGGACTCGACGAGCAGTACTTC. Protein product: CAISGSAGGLDEQYF.

The CDR3 here is CSARLTSGQGGYGYTF. The CDR3 DNA reads as TGCAGTGCTAGATTAACTTCGGGACAGGGCGGCTATGGCTACACCTTC. V usage is TRBV20-1 and J usage is TRBJ1-2; 9 bases map to TRBD1. J was trimmed by 4 bases and V by 2 bases; bases with no gene match: 11. CDR3 length equals 16 residues. The germline V gene has CDR1 DFQATT and CDR2 SNEGSKA (reference sequence).

The CDR3 DNA follows: TGTGCCAGCAGCCACCCGGAGGCCCCGGAGGAGCCCCAGCATTTT. This translates into CASSHPEAPEEPQHF. The chain uses TRBV7-9 and TRBJ1-5; no definite D call. There are 15 residues in the CDR3. Trimming pared 5 bases from V and 8 bases from J, leaving 19 bases between. CDR1 is SEHNR and CDR2 is FQNEAQ in the germline V gene (reference sequence).

The DNA for the CDR3 is TGTGCCAGCAGCTTCCGGGCCGGACTTGGCAATCAGCCCCAGCATTTT. Amino acids: CASSFRAGLGNQPQHF. The V gene is TRBV7-8, the J gene TRBJ1-5; D remains ambiguous. The germline CDR1 and CDR2 sequences are SGHVS and FQNEAQ. CDR3 length: 16 amino acids. Deletions cut 3 bases from V and 2 bases from J, with 14 bases between.

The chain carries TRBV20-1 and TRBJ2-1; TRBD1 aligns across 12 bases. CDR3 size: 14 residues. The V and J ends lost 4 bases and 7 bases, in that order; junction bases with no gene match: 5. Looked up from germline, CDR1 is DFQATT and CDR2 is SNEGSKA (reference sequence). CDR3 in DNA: TGCAGTGCTACGTGGGACAGGGGGCCGAATGAGCAGTTCTTC. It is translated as CSATWDRGPNEQFF.

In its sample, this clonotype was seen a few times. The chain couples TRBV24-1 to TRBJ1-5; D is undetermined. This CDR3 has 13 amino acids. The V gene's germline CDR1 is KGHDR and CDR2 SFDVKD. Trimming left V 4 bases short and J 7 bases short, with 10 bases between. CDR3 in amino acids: CATSEGGNQPQHF. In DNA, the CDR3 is TGTGCCACCAGTGAAGGCGGGAACCAGCCCCAGCATTTT.

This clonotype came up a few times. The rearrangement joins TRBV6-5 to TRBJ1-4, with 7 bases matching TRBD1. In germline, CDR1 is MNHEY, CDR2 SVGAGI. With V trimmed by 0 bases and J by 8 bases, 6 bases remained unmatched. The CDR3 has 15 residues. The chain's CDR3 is CASSYSKGAREKLFF. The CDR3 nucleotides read TGTGCCAGCAGTTACTCGAAGGGGGCGAGGGAAAAACTGTTTTTT.

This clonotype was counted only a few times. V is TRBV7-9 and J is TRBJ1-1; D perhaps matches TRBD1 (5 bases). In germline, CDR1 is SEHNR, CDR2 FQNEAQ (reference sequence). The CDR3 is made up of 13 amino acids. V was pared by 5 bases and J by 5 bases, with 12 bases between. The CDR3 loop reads CASSGGGKTEAFF. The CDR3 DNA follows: TGTGCCAGCAGCGGCGGGGGTAAAACTGAAGCTTTCTTT.

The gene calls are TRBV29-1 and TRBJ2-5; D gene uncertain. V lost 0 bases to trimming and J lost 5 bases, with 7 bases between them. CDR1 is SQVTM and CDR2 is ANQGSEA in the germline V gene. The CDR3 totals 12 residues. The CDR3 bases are TGCAGCGTTGAAGAGCAGGCGGAGACCCAGTACTTC. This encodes CSVEEQAETQYF.

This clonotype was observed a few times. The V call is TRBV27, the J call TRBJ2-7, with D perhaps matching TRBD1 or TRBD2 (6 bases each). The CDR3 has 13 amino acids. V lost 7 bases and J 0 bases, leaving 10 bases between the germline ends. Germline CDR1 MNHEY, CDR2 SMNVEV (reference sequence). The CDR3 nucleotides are TGTGCCAGCATCGGGGGCAGCTCCTACGAGCAGTACGTC. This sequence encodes CASIGGSSYEQYV.

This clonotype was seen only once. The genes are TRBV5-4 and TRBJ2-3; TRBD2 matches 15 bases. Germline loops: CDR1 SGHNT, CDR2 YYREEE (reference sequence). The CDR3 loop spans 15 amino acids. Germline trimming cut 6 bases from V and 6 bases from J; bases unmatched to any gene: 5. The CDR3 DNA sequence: TGTGCCAGCAACCCCGGGACTAGCGGGGGGGATACGCAGTATTTT. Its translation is CASNPGTSGGDTQYF.

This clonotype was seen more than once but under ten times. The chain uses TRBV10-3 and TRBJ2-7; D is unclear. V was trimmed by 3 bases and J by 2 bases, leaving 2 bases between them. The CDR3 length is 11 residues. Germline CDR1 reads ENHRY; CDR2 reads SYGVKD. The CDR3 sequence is CAISDTYEQYF. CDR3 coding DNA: TGTGCCATCAGTGACACCTACGAGCAGTACTTC.

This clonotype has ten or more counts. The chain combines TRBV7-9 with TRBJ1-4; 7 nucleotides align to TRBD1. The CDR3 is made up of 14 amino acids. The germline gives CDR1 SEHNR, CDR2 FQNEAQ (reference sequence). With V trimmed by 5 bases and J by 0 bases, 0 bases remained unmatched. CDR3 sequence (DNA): TGTGCCAGCAGCGACAGGGCAACTAATGAAAAACTGTTTTTT. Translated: CASSDRATNEKLFF.

CDR3: CANIKAGTGELFF. CDR3 DNA sequence: TGTGCCAACATCAAAGCAGGGACCGGGGAGCTGTTTTTT. The chain carries TRBV7-8 and TRBJ2-2; possible D gene TRBD1, 5 bases. The CDR3 runs 13 residues. Germline V lookup: CDR1 SGHVS, CDR2 FQNEAQ. V lost 10 bases, J lost 5 bases, and 14 bases lay in between.

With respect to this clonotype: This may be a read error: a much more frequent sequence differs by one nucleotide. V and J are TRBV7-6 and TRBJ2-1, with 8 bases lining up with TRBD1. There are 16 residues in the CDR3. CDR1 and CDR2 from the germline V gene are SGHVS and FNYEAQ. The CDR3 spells CVSSPPGGELRNEQFF. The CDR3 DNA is TGTGTCAGCAGCCCCCCAGGGGGCGAGCTTCGGAATGAGCAGTTCTTC.

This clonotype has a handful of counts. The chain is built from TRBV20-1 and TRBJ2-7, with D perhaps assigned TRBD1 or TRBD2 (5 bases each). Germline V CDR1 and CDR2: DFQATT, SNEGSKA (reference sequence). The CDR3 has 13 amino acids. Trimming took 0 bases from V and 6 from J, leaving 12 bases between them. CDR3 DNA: TGCAGTGCTAGAGACCCCAGGGACGGCGAGCAGTACTTC. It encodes CSARDPRDGEQYF.

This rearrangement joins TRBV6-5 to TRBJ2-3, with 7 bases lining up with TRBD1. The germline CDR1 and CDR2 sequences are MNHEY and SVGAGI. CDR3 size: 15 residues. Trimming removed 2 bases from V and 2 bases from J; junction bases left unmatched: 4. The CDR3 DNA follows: TGTGCCAGCAGTTACCTGGGACAGTCCACAGATACGCAGTATTTT. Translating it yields CASSYLGQSTDTQYF.

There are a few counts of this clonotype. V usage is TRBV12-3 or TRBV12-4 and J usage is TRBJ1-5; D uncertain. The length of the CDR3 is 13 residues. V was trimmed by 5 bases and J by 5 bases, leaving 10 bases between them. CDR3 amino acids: CASSLLSHQPQHF. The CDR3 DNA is TGTGCCAGCAGTCTCCTTTCTCATCAGCCCCAGCATTTT.

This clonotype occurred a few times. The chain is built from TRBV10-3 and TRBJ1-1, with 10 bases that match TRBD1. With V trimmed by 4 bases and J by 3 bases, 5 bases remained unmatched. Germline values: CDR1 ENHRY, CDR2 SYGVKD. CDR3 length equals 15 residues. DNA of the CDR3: TGTGCCATCAGTGCGGGACAGGGGCTGGACACTGAAGCTTTCTTT. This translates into CAISAGQGLDTEAFF.

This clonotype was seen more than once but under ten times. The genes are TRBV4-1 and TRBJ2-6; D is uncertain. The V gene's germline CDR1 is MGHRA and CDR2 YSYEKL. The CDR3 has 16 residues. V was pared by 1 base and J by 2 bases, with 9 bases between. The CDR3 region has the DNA TGCGCCAGCAGCCAAGTTCCCGGCCCTGGGGCCAACGTCCTGACTTTC. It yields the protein CASSQVPGPGANVLTF.